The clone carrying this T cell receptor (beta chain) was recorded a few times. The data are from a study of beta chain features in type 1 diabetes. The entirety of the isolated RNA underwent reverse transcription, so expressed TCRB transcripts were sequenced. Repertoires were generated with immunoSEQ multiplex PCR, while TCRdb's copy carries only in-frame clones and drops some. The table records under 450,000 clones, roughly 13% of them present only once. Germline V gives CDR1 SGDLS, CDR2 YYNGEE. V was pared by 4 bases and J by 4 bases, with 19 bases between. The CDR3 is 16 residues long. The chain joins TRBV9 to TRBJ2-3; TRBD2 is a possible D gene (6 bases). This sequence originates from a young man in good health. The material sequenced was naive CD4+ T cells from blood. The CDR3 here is CASSSGGVSRSDTQYF. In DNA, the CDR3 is TGTGCCAGCAGCTCAGGCGGGGTGAGCAGGTCAGATACGCAGTATTTT.